This paragraph covers one T cell receptor beta chain sequence. The antigen is unknown. The entry originates in a study of shared clonotypes between healthy human individuals. In the study overall: CD4 naive and CD4 memory each took three plates per donor, while CD8 naive took two and CD8 memory one.

Points from the study as a whole: The naive CD4 repertoires of several donors were compared, and around 4.9% of clonotypes were shared.

Evenly divided among several immunoSEQ plates was the genomic DNA of each subset. The data were produced by immunoSEQ multiplex PCR, yet TCRdb's version contains in-frame clones alone and is incomplete. The sample consists of 550,000 to 700,000 clones, roughly 73% of them appearing once. Sequenced material: memory CD4+ T cells sorted from blood. Noted subset: CD45RA-negative fraction. This TCR was sampled from a woman aged 25-40 years in good health.

The DNA for the CDR3 is TGTGCCAGCAGCAACGCACTCCAGGGGTCTTTAGTGACCCAGTACTTC. As protein: CASSNALQGSLVTQYF. The rearrangement links TRBV7-6 to TRBJ2-5; weak D call: TRBD1 (6 bases). There are 16 residues in the CDR3. The V gene lost 5 bases and the J gene lost 7 bases, with 23 bases spanning the gap. Germline V gives CDR1 SGHVS, CDR2 FNYEAQ.